The 17 T cell receptor beta chains below all came from one sample that was sequenced in a study of memory CD4+ T cells and cytomegalovirus serostatus. Single viable CD3+CD4+CD8-CD45RO+ cells were sorted as the memory CD4+ T cells. This table comes from immunoSEQ multiplex PCR, and its TCRdb copy is limited to in-frame clones, with some not included. The sample has roughly 53,000 clones; around three quarters are singletons. Material: memory CD4+ T cells from blood. These receptors were obtained from an adult in good health and CMV-seronegative.

This clone was observed a handful of times. This sequence joins TRBV14 and TRBJ2-6, with 7 bases fitting TRBD1. Per germline, CDR1 SGHDN and CDR2 FVKESK. V lost 5 bases, J lost 9 bases, and 7 bases stayed unmatched. CDR3 length: 14 residues. In DNA form, the CDR3 reads TGTGCCAGCAGCGATGACAGGGATTTCAACGTCCTGACTTTC. This codes for CASSDDRDFNVLTF.

V is TRBV30 and J is TRBJ1-6, with unresolved D. The CDR3 is 10 amino acids. Germline lookup yields CDR1 GTSNPN and CDR2 SVGIG (reference sequence). V lost 2 bases to trimming and J lost 16 bases, with 9 bases between them. CDR3 loop: CAWSRTRLHF. The CDR3 coding sequence is TGTGCCTGGAGTAGGACCAGGCTCCACTTT.

The chain recombines TRBV5-4 with TRBJ1-2, with 9 bases lining up with TRBD1. The CDR3 loop spans 14 amino acids. Looked up from germline, CDR1 is SGHNT and CDR2 is YYREEE (reference sequence). Trimming removed 6 bases from V and 0 bases from J; junction bases left unmatched: 3. CDR3 DNA: TGTGCCAGCACCAGGACAGGGGCTAACTATGGCTACACCTTC. Protein sequence: CASTRTGANYGYTF.

The CDR3 nucleotides are TGTGCCAGCAGTGCAGGGGCCGGCTCTGGAAACACCATATATTTT. It is translated as CASSAGAGSGNTIYF. V is TRBV28 and J is TRBJ1-3; a weak D match, TRBD1 (6 bases). The CDR3 is made up of 15 amino acids. The V gene lost 5 bases and the J gene lost 0 bases, with 11 bases spanning the gap. Germline CDR1 MDHEN, CDR2 SYDVKM. The complete variable domain, with remaining parts taken from reference TRBV28 and TRBJ1-3, reads DVKVTQSSRYLVKRTGEKVFLECVQDMDHENMFWYRQDPGLGLRLIYFSYDVKMKEKGDIPEGYSVSREKKERFSLILESASTNQTSMYLCASSAGAGSGNTIYFGEGSWLTVV.

The chain is built from TRBV18 and TRBJ2-7; D is ambiguous. The CDR3 has 14 amino acids. The germline V gene has CDR1 KGHSH and CDR2 LQKENI. The ends were cut back, 3 bases at V and 2 bases at J, with 11 bases in the middle. The DNA of the CDR3 is TGTGCCAGCTCACCCCCGGAAATTACCTACGAGCAGTACTTC. Translating it yields CASSPPEITYEQYF.

The chain recombines TRBV4-1 with TRBJ2-3; possible D gene TRBD2, 6 bases. There are 14 residues in the CDR3. Looked up from germline, CDR1 is MGHRA and CDR2 is YSYEKL. V shed 4 bases and J shed 3 bases, with 11 bases lying between them. Written as DNA, the CDR3 is TGCGCCAGCAGCCCGGGACTGGTTACAGATACGCAGTATTTT. Protein product: CASSPGLVTDTQYF.

The DNA of the CDR3 is TGCGCCAGCAGCCAAGATAGTCCGGGAGGACCGGGTGAAAAACTGTTTTTT. This encodes CASSQDSPGGPGEKLFF. The chain carries TRBV4-3 and TRBJ1-4; D ambiguous. Germline assignment: CDR1 LGHNA and CDR2 YSLEER. V gave up 0 bases and J gave up 7 bases, with 18 bases separating them. The CDR3 extends over 17 amino acids.

The chain couples TRBV28 to TRBJ2-7, with D tentatively TRBD1 or TRBD2 (6 bases each). In germline, CDR1 is MDHEN, CDR2 SYDVKM. V lost 3 bases, J lost 2 bases, and 17 bases lay in between. The CDR3 extends over 16 amino acids. The DNA for the CDR3 is TGTGCCAGCAGTTTCCCGAGAGGGGGGCCTCCCTACGAGCAGTACTTC. It codes for CASSFPRGGPPYEQYF.

J is TRBJ1-1 and V is TRBV7-9; 9 bases align to TRBD1. Looked up from germline, CDR1 is SEHNR and CDR2 is FQNEAQ (reference sequence). This CDR3 has 18 residues. Germline trimming cut 5 bases from V and 5 bases from J; bases unmatched to any gene: 18. DNA of the CDR3: TGTGCCAGCAGCCCCTCTAGGGACAGGGTAGGGAAGAGGACTGAAGCTTTCTTT. The encoded protein is CASSPSRDRVGKRTEAFF.

V and J are TRBV4-1 and TRBJ1-2; D may be TRBD1 (5 bases). This CDR3 spans 13 amino acids. Germline CDR1 reads MGHRA; CDR2 reads YSYEKL. With 4 bases removed from V and 4 bases from J, the gap between germline ends came to 10 bases. The CDR3 DNA reads TGCGCCAGCAGCCCCCCAGGGTCCTATGGCTACACCTTC. It specifies CASSPPGSYGYTF.

The V call is TRBV28, the J call TRBJ2-1; D uncertain. Per germline, CDR1 MDHEN and CDR2 SYDVKM. The CDR3 has 15 residues. The V gene lost 7 bases and the J gene lost 5 bases, with 18 bases spanning the gap. CDR3 DNA sequence: TGTGCCAGCAATCCAACGGGTGGCAGCAACAATGAGCAGTTCTTC. It yields the protein CASNPTGGSNNEQFF.

This clone was picked up one time. The V and J genes are TRBV21-1 and TRBJ2-7; the table assigns TRBD2, which was not confirmed against the DNA. TRBV21-1 is a pseudogene locus. The CDR3 loop spans 12 amino acids. Written as DNA, the CDR3 is TGTGCCAGCAGCACCGGGATTTACGAGCAGTACTTC. This encodes CASSTGIYEQYF.

Comments on this clone: The identical CDR3 is also encoded by other nucleotide sequences in the sample. The V call is TRBV28, the J call TRBJ2-1; 9 bases align to TRBD1. V shed 2 bases, J shed 15 bases, and the junction held 11 bases outside the gene matches. In germline, CDR1 is MDHEN, CDR2 SYDVKM. The CDR3 runs to 14 residues. Here the CDR3 DNA reads TGTGCCAGCAGTTTAGGAGACAGGGGGGGTAGTCCGTTCTTC. Translation: CASSLGDRGGSPFF.

This clone was observed a few times. V gene TRBV9 combines with J gene TRBJ2-1, with D possibly matching TRBD2 (6 bases). Trimming pared 2 bases from V and 0 bases from J, leaving 9 bases between. The CDR3 is 15 residues long. Looked up from germline, CDR1 is SGDLS and CDR2 is YYNGEE. DNA of the CDR3: TGTGCCAGCAGCGTTACCGGGAGCTCCTACAATGAGCAGTTCTTC. Its translation is CASSVTGSSYNEQFF.

In this sample, this clone turned up a few times. The CDR3 nucleotides are TGCGCCAGCAGCCGGTTGGCAGGGGGACCGGTGACCCAGTACTTC. Amino acids: CASSRLAGGPVTQYF. The chain carries TRBV4-3 and TRBJ2-5; 7 nucleotides align to TRBD1. Germline V CDR1 and CDR2: LGHNA, YSLEER. The CDR3 covers 15 residues. V lost 4 bases to trimming and J lost 7 bases; unmatched junction nucleotides: 12.

The chain recombines TRBV19 with TRBJ1-2; D unresolved. The CDR3 is 12 residues long. The germline V gene encodes CDR1 LNHDA and CDR2 SQIVND (reference sequence). The germline V and J ends were trimmed by 4 bases and 3 bases, with 6 bases remaining between them. The CDR3 coding sequence is TGTGCCAGTAGTAGTGTGGACTATGGCTACACCTTC. Translation gives CASSSVDYGYTF.

This sequence joins TRBV28 and TRBJ2-1, with 7 bases lining up with TRBD1. There are 13 residues in the CDR3. The junction had 7 bases not matched to a gene; V was cut back by 10 bases and J by 4 bases. CDR1 and CDR2 (germline): MDHEN, SYDVKM. The chain's CDR3 is CATKTGQYNEQFF. CDR3 nucleotides: TGTGCCACCAAGACAGGGCAGTACAATGAGCAGTTCTTC.